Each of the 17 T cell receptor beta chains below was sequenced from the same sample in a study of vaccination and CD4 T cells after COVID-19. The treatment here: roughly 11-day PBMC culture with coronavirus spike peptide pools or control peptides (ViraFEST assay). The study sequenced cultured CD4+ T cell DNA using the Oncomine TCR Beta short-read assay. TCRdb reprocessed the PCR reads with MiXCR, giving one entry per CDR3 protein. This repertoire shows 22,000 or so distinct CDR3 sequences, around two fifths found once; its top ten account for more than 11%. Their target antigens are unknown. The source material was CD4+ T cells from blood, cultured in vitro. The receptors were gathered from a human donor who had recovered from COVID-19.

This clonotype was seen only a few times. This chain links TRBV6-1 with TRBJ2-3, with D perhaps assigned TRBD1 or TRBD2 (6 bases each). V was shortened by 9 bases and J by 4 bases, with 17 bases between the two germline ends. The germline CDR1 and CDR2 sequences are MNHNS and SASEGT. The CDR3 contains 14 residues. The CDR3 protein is CASMGGARADTQYF. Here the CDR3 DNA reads TGTGCCAGTATGGGGGGCGCGAGGGCAGATACGCAGTATTTT.

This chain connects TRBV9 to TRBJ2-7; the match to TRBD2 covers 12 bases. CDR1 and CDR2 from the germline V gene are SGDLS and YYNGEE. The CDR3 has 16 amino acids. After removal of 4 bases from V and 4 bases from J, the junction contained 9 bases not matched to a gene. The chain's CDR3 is CASSIGEGLAGYEQYF. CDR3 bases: TGTGCCAGCAGCATAGGGGAGGGACTAGCGGGTTACGAGCAGTACTTC.

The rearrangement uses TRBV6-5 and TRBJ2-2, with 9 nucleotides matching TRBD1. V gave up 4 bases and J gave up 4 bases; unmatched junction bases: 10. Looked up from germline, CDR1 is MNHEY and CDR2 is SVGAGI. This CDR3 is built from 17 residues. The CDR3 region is CASSSLNRGRGTGELFF. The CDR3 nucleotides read TGTGCCAGCAGTTCCTTAAACAGGGGGCGCGGCACCGGGGAGCTGTTTTTT.

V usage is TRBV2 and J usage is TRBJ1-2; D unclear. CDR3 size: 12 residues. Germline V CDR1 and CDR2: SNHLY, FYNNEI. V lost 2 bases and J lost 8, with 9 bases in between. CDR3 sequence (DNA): TGTGCCAGCAGTGAATCGGGTATCGGCTACACCTTC. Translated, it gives CASSESGIGYTF.

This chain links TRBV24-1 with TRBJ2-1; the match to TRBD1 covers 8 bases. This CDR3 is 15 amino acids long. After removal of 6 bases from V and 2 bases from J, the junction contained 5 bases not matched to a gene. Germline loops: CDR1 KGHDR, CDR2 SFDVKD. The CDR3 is CATSLQGVPYNEQFF. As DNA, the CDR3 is TGTGCCACCAGTTTACAGGGGGTTCCCTACAATGAGCAGTTCTTC.

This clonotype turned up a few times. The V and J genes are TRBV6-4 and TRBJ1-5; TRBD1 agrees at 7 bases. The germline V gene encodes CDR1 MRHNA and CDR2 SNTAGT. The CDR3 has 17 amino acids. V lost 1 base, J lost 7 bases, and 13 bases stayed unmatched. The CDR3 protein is CASSDYVGGALWQPQHF. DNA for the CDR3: TGTGCCAGCAGTGACTATGTAGGGGGCGCTTTATGGCAGCCCCAGCATTTT.

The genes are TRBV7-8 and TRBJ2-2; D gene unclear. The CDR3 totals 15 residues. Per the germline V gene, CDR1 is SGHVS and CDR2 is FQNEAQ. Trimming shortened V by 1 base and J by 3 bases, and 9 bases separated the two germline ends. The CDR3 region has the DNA TGTGCCAGCAGCTTAGTCGGCTTGGACACCGGGGAGCTGTTTTTT. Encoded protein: CASSLVGLDTGELFF.

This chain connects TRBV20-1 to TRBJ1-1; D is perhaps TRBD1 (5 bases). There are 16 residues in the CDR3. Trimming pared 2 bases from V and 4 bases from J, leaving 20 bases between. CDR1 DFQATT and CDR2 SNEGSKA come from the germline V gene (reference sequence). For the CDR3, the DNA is TGCAGTGCTAGACTACCCGAGGGAAGGGGCCCCACTGAAGCTTTCTTT. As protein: CSARLPEGRGPTEAFF.

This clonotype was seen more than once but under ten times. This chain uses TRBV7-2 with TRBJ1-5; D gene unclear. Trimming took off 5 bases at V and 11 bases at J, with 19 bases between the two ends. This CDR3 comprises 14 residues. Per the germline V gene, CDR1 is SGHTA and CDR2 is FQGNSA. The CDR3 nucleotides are TGTGCCAGCAGCGCCCAGTCCGACGGCCGGGCCCAGCATTTT. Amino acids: CASSAQSDGRAQHF.

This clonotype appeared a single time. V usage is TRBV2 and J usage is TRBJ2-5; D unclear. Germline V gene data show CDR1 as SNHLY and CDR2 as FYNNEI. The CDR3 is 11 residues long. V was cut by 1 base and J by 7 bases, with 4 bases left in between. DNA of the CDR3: TGTGCCAGCAGTGAAGTGAGGACCCAGTACTTC. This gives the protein CASSEVRTQYF.

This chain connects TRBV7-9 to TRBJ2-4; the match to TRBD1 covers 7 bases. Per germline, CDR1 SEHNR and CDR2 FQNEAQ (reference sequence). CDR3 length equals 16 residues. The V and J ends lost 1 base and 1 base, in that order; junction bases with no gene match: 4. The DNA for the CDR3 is TGTGCCAGCAGCTTAGGACAGGGTTGGGCCAAAAACATTCAGTACTTC. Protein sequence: CASSLGQGWAKNIQYF.

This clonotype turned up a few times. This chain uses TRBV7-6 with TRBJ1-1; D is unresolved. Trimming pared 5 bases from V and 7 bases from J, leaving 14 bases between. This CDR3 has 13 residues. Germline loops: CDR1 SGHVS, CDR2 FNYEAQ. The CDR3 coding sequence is TGTGCCAGCAGCCCCGGACCAGAGGGTGAAGCTTTCTTT. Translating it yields CASSPGPEGEAFF. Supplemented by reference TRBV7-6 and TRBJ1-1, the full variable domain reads GAGVSQSPRYKVTKRGQDVALRCDPISGHVSLYWYRQALGQGPEFLTYFNYEAQQDKSGLPNDRFSAERPEGSISTLTIQRTEQRDSAMYRCASSPGPEGEAFFGQGTRLTVV.

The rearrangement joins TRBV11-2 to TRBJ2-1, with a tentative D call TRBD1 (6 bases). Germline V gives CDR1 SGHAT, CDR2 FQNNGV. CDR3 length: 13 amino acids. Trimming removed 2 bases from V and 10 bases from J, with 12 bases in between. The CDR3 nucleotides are TGTGCCAGCAGCTTAAGGGCAGGGGCGGAGCAGTTCTTC. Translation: CASSLRAGAEQFF.

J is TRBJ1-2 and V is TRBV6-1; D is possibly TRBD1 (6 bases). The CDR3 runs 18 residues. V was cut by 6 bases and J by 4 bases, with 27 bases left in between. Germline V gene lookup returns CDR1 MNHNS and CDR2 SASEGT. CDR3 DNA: TGTGCCAGCAGCCTCACCCGGCAGGGGAGAGCGTTTCCCTATGGCTACACCTTC. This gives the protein CASSLTRQGRAFPYGYTF.

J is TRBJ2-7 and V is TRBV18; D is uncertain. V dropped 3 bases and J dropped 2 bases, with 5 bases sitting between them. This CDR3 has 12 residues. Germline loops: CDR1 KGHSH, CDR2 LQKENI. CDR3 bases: TGTGCCAGCTCACCGCCGACCTACGAGCAGTACTTC. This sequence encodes CASSPPTYEQYF.

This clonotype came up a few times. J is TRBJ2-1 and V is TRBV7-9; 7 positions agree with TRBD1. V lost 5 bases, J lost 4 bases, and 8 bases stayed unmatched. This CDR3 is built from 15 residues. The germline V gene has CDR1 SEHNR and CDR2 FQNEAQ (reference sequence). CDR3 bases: TGTGCCAGCAGCGCAAACAGGGGACGGTACAATGAGCAGTTCTTC. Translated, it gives CASSANRGRYNEQFF.

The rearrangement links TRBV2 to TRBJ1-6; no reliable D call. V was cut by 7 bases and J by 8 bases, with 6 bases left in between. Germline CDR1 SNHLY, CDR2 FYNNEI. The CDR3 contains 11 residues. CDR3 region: CASMGYSPLHF. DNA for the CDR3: TGTGCCAGCATGGGATATTCACCCCTCCACTTT.